Sequencing of this TCR beta chain was carried out in a study of regulatory T cells in long-lasting Graves disease. Time point here: newly diagnosed GD, antithyroid drugs for less than 3 months. Preparation of the TCR library used RNA extracted from PBMCs. All patients originated from an endocrinology department located in Xi'an, China. This clonotype was seen ten or more times. Arm-PCR of CDR3 regions with iRepertoire HTBI primers generated TCR beta libraries. MiXCR, run by TCRdb on the multiplex PCR reads, gives a single entry per CDR3 protein. The table lists roughly 560,000 distinct CDR3 sequences, more than 15% of them singletons. CDR1 SGHDT and CDR2 YYEEEE come from the germline V gene. The length of the CDR3 is 14 residues. The ends lost 5 bases at V and 12 bases at J; junction bases unmatched: 14. This sample was also put to use in a study of T cells in Graves' hyperthyroidism and ophthalmopathy. This second study says: Graves' hyperthyroidism was deemed stable given no ophthalmopathy progression within 18 months. Those patients with uncontrolled infection, other autoimmune disease, pregnancy or lactation were excluded.

This clonotype originated in a middle-aged woman with Graves disease. Sample: peripheral blood mononuclear cells (PBMCs), taken at new diagnosis, from a patient treated with antithyroid drugs. This chain uses TRBV5-6 with TRBJ2-1; TRBD2 matches at 7 bases. CDR3 protein: CASSDSGPSGGQFF. In nucleotides, the CDR3 is TGTGCCAGCAGTGATTCCGGGCCTAGCGGCGGGCAGTTCTTC.